This T cell receptor (beta chain) appears in the sequencing data of a study of graft-versus-host responses after intestinal transplantation. Findings and limits, study-wide: High graft-versus-host to host-versus-graft clonal ratios were found in allografts of patients who had graft-donor T cell macrochimerism. Levels of circulating GvH clones at their peak were associated with early post-transplant HvG declines.

Assay: immunoSEQ multiplex PCR; the TCRdb copy retains only in-frame clones and omits some. Among roughly 99,000 clones listed, 80% to 90% were seen once. Concerning this clone: Its specificity is not known.

Germline lookup yields CDR1 KGHSH and CDR2 LQKENI. CDR3 size: 17 residues. V dropped 0 bases and J dropped 0; count of bases not matched to a gene: 3. The material was unstimulated CD4+ T cells sorted from spleen or lymph node cells, obtained before transplant. The receptor's source is a human donor who was the organ donor for an intestinal transplant. The chain joins TRBV18 to TRBJ2-5; 11 nucleotides line up with TRBD2. The CDR3 is CASSPPGLAANQETQYF. DNA for the CDR3: TGTGCCAGCTCACCACCGGGACTAGCGGCAAACCAAGAGACCCAGTACTTC.